Sequencing of this T cell receptor (beta chain) was carried out in a study of shared clonotypes between healthy human individuals. Study-level background: CD4 naive and CD4 memory each took three plates per donor, while CD8 naive took two and CD8 memory one. General study findings and limits: Naive CD4 clonotypes overlapped across a few donors at approximately 4.5%. Some clonotypes were shared by all four sorted-subset donors, while others were not shared. The non-shared ones had lower generation probabilities than the shared ones.

The V gene lost 7 bases and the J gene lost 6 bases, with 10 bases spanning the gap. Germline lookup yields CDR1 SGHRS and CDR2 YFSETQ. This CDR3 contains 12 residues. This clone has only a few counts. Its antigen remains unknown. Across several immunoSEQ plates, the genomic DNA of each subset was split evenly. Measured with immunoSEQ multiplex PCR; TCRdb has only the in-frame clones, and not every one. The sample lists around 700,000 clones; more than 70% were seen once. The J gene is TRBJ1-4, the V gene TRBV5-1, with D perhaps matching TRBD1 (5 bases). The specimen was memory CD4+ T cells sorted from blood. Described subset: CD45RA-negative fraction. This sequence was found in a woman in her thirties in good health. The CDR3 nucleotides read TGCGCCAGCCAGGGCAGTGATGAAAAACTGTTTTTT. Its protein is CASQGSDEKLFF.